These T cell receptor beta chains were read from a single sample in a study of blood T cell repertoires in COVID-19. Here immunoSEQ multiplex PCR was the method, and the copy in TCRdb shows in-frame clones only, minus some. Of a few hundred thousand clones in the sample, roughly 88% were seen once. Source material: peripheral blood. All receptors come from a woman aged 50 to 65 with acute or convalescent COVID-19. Both conserved end residues are part of each CDR3. The D gene is left open where the match is weak. Only some rows state a clone size, as once, few, many or a class for expanded clones.

NA,TRBV9,NA,TRBJ2-1,CASSPRPGDGQFF,TGTGCCAGCAGCCCCCGACCAGGCGACGGGCAGTTCTTC
NA,TRBV21-1,NA,TRBJ2-1,CASSKREGRVNEQFF,TGTGCCAGCAGCAAGCGGGAGGGCCGGGTTAATGAGCAGTTCTTC
once,TRBV27,NA,TRBJ1-6,CASSLWGESYNSPLHF,TGTGCCAGCAGTTTATGGGGGGAGTCCTATAATTCACCCCTCCACTTT
NA,TRBV24-1,NA,TRBJ2-7,CATSDLVRGDYEQYF,TGTGCCACCAGTGATTTGGTCAGGGGAGACTACGAGCAGTACTTC
NA,TRBV7-9,NA,TRBJ2-1,CASSLSAPRSSYNEQFF,TGTGCCAGCAGCTTAAGTGCACCTAGAAGCTCCTACAATGAGCAGTTCTTC
NA,TRBV5-1,NA,TRBJ2-7,CASSLAISPYEQYF,TGCGCCAGCAGCTTGGCCATTTCCCCCTACGAGCAGTACTTC
NA,TRBV27,NA,TRBJ2-1,CASSSSQSSYNEQFF,TGTGCCAGCAGTTCCTCACAGAGCTCCTACAATGAGCAGTTCTTC
once,TRBV7-8,NA,TRBJ1-3,CASSLGTYSGNTIYF,TGTGCCAGCAGCTTAGGGACTTACTCTGGAAACACCATATATTTT
NA,TRBV4-1,NA,TRBJ1-5,CASSQDGDRYSNQPQHF,TGCGCCAGCAGCCAAGACGGAGACAGATATAGCAATCAGCCCCAGCATTTT
NA,TRBV7-3,NA,TRBJ1-1,CASSDKTGIGGFRTEAFF,TGTGCCAGCAGCGATAAAACGGGAATCGGGGGATTTCGCACTGAAGCTTTCTTT
NA,TRBV19,NA,TRBJ2-2,CASSVGSFDTGELFF,TGTGCCAGTAGTGTGGGCAGTTTCGACACCGGGGAGCTGTTTTTT
NA,TRBV29-1,NA,TRBJ2-7,CSVGSRLSSYEQYF,TGCAGCGTTGGCTCGCGGCTGAGCTCCTACGAGCAGTACTTC
NA,TRBV27,NA,TRBJ2-1,CASSLSARARSYNEQFF,TGTGCCAGCAGTTTATCGGCCAGGGCTAGGTCCTACAATGAGCAGTTCTTC
NA,TRBV18,TRBD1,TRBJ2-7,CASSPGQVNEQYF,TGTGCCAGCTCACCCGGACAGGTCAACGAGCAGTACTTC
NA,TRBV27,TRBD1,TRBJ2-7,CASSFGGMGRQGSFYEQYF,TGTGCCAGCAGTTTTGGGGGAATGGGGCGACAGGGATCCTTTTACGAGCAGTACTTC
once,TRBV7-2,TRBD2,TRBJ2-5,CASSSQGLAAFQETQYF,TGTGCCAGCAGCTCCCAGGGACTAGCGGCCTTCCAAGAGACCCAGTACTTC
NA,TRBV10-1,TRBD2,TRBJ2-1,CASSEGTSGREFHNEQFF,TGCGCCAGCAGTGAGGGGACTAGCGGGAGGGAATTTCACAATGAGCAGTTCTTC
NA,TRBV27,NA,TRBJ2-3,CASSLISRRLADTQYF,TGTGCCAGCAGTTTAATCAGTAGACGACTGGCAGATACGCAGTATTTT
once,TRBV5-1,NA,TRBJ1-2,CASSLTDNYGYTF,TGCGCCAGCAGCTTGACAGACAACTATGGCTACACCTTC
NA,TRBV9,NA,TRBJ1-2,CASSARAGYGYTF,TGTGCCAGCAGCGCCCGGGCGGGCTATGGCTACACCTTC
NA,TRBV19,NA,TRBJ1-1,CASDNGGYPTEAFF,TGTGCCAGCGATAACGGGGGTTATCCCACTGAAGCTTTCTTT
NA,TRBV7-3,TRBD1,TRBJ1-1,CASSTGANTEAFF,TGTGCCAGCAGCACAGGGGCGAACACTGAAGCTTTCTTT
NA,TRBV27,NA,TRBJ1-6,CASSLTQKGSPLHF,TGTGCCAGCAGTTTGACCCAAAAGGGGTCACCCCTCCACTTT
NA,TRBV10-3,NA,TRBJ1-5,CAISEGGQPQHF,TGTGCCATCAGTGAGGGGGGCCAGCCCCAGCATTTT
NA,TRBV10-2,NA,TRBJ2-7,CAILQGSEQYF,TGCGCCATCCTCCAGGGAAGCGAGCAGTACTTC
once,TRBV6-2/TRBV6-3,TRBD2,TRBJ2-2,CASSPGLAGVRTGELFF,TGTGCCAGCAGTCCGGGACTAGCGGGAGTAAGGACCGGGGAGCTGTTTTTT
NA,TRBV28,TRBD1,TRBJ1-5,CASRMTGPTQPQHF,TGTGCCAGCAGAATGACAGGGCCTACTCAGCCCCAGCATTTT